This note documents a single TCR beta chain sequence. Antigen specificity is unknown. Profiled with immunoSEQ multiplex PCR; TCRdb holds only in-frame clones, not every one. The table has about 410,000 clones, about nine tenths seen once. V lost 8 bases, J lost 7 bases, and 9 bases lay in between. In germline, CDR1 is MDHEN, CDR2 SYDVKM. The CDR3 covers 12 residues. This entry belongs to a study of Ad26.COV2.S vaccination and SARS-CoV-2 variants. Study-wide findings and caveats: Reported post-vaccination CD8+ and CD4+ T cell responses to spike showed substantial breadth. Recipients of either vaccine or placebo displayed similar breadth of non-spike TCRs.

Treatment specified: 19 received Ad26.COV2.S at low or high dose, single or two shots; about 5 received placebo; per-sample allocation not given. Sampling was done on day 63 after the first vaccine or placebo injection. In Boston, an adult donor aged 18-55 years took part. Vaccination employed an Ad26 vector expressing the Wuhan-strain SARS-CoV-2 spike. The V and J genes are TRBV28 and TRBJ1-6; D gene ambiguous. Source: peripheral blood, taken in a trial of Ad26.COV2.S vaccine versus placebo. This TCR came from a person aged 18-60 years who received the Ad26.COV2.S COVID-19 vaccine or a placebo. CDR3 sequence (DNA): TGTGCCAGCCGACAAAGCAATTCACCCCTCCACTTT. Its translation is CASRQSNSPLHF.